The clone carrying this T cell receptor beta chain came up many times. Antigen: not known. The data originate from a study of T cells in Graves' hyperthyroidism and ophthalmopathy. Per germline, CDR1 MNHEY and CDR2 SVGEGT. CDR3 size: 13 residues. V was pared by 6 bases and J by 6 bases, with 14 bases between. Amplified TCR beta CDR3 regions derived from RNA transcripts. During a first-round RT-PCR of the TCR CDR3, the HTBI primer set was used. One entry per CDR3 protein, called by TCRdb with MiXCR from the multiplex PCR reads. The sample lists roughly 640,000 distinct CDR3 sequences, more than 15% occurring once. Study-level findings and limits: In blood, most of the thyroid clonotypes expanded above 0.001 were also present.

The origin of this receptor is a middle-aged woman with Graves' ophthalmopathy. The rearrangement joins TRBV6-2 or TRBV6-3 to TRBJ1-1; D gene ambiguous. Sequencing was performed on blood. DNA for the CDR3: TGTGCCAGCAGCTACCAGGTAGTGTCTGAAGCTTTCTTT. Its translation: CASSYQVVSEAFF.